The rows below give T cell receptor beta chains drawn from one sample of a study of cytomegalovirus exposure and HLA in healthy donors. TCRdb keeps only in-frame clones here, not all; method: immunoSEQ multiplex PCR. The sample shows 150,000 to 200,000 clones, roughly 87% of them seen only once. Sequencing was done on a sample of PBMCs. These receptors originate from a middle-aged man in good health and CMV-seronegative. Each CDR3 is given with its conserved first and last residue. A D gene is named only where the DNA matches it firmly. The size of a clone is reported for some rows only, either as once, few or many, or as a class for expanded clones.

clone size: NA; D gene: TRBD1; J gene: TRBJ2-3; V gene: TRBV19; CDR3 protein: CARVGPRDRAQYF; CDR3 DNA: TGTGCCAGGGTAGGCCCGAGGGACAGGGCGCAGTATTTT
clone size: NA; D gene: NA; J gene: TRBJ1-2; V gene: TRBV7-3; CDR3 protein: CASTGGGFYGYTF; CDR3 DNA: TGTGCCAGCACCGGGGGAGGGTTCTATGGCTACACCTTC
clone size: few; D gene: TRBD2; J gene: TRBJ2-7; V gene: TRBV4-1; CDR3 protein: CASSQEGGEQYF; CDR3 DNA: TGCGCCAGCAGCCAAGAGGGGGGGGAGCAGTACTTC
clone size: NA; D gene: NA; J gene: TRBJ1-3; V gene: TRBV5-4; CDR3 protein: CASSLPGNSGNTIYF; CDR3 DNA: TGTGCCAGCAGCTTACCAGGGAATAGCGGAAACACCATATATTTT
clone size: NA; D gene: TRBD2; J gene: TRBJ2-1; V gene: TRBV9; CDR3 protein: CASSPRTSGRSNEQFF; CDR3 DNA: TGTGCCAGCAGCCCACGGACTAGCGGGAGGTCCAATGAGCAGTTCTTC
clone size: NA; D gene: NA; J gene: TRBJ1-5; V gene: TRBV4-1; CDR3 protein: CASSQDGLALPQHF; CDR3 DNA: TGCGCCAGCAGCCAAGATGGTCTGGCCCTGCCCCAGCATTTT
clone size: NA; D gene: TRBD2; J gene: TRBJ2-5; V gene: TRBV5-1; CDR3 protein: CASGSLAGDGETQYF; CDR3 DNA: TGCGCCAGCGGATCACTAGCGGGAGACGGGGAGACCCAGTACTTC
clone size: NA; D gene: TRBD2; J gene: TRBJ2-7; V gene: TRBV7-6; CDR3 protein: CASSLADGGGPGNEQYF; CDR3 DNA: TGTGCCAGCAGCTTAGCGGACGGCGGGGGGCCCGGCAACGAGCAGTACTTC
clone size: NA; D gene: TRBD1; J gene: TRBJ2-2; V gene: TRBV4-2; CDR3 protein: CASSRGQRPNTGELFF; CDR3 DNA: TGTGCCAGCAGCCGGGGACAGCGGCCGAACACCGGGGAGCTGTTTTTT
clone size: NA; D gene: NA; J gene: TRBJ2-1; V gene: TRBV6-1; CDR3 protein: CASSDRAGRYNEQFF; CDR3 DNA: TGTGCCAGCAGTGACAGGGCGGGAAGGTACAATGAGCAGTTCTTC
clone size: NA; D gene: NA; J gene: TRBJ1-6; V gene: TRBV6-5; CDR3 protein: CASREIRGNNSPLHF; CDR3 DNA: TGTGCCAGCAGAGAGATCAGGGGAAATAATTCACCCCTCCACTTT